Included here is one T cell receptor (beta chain) sequence, with context. The clone's antigen remains unknown. It has no much larger one-base neighbor in the sample; base qualities were not kept. Two independent genomic DNA replicates were amplified for each sample, with around 0.5 ug used for blood and about 1.5 ug for tumor or normal breast. Following the manufacturer's instructions, the ImmunoSeq Intro kit was used to carry out TCRB sequencing on genomic DNA. Multiplex PCR was run for around 33 cycles using proprietary primers and spike-in control sequences for absolute quantification. Single-end 150-bp reads were used to sequence an 87-bp fragment spanning the CDR3 and the flanking V and J genes. Seven samples, with two replicates for each sample, were multiplexed per lane of an Illumina MiSeq using version 3.0 chemistry. Per the original workflow: The vendor's proprietary pipeline processed the raw data and merged both replicates into a single result for each sample. Productive rearrangements sharing the V-gene family, CDR3 amino acid sequence and J-gene segment were defined as clonotypes. Clonality was calculated as 1 minus the normalized Shannon entropy (Pielou evenness) of TCRB abundances. T cell density was estimated by dividing total templates by the number of input cells inferred from the DNA input amount. Recon, run with its default parameters, was used to estimate overall repertoire diversity and clonality. Clonotypes with over 0.1% abundance in tumor and at least 32-fold higher abundance in tumor than in normal breast were defined as tumor-enriched. This is the immuneACCESS table as TCRdb keeps it, with only in-frame sequences that have V and J called. A part of the clones is gone; compared with another copy, unresolved V genes explain less than half, and the rest is unexplained. From that table come the V and J calls and clone size; the DNA was used to work out D and trimming. This sample lists fewer than 25,000 clones; roughly 67% were detected once. Around 10% of the sample is taken by the ten largest.

This sample was taken from a study of early stage breast cancer tumors (dated by TCRdb to 2016 to 2017). In the study overall: Of the roughly 15 invasive breast tumors, roughly 12 were found to be estrogen receptor-positive, progesterone receptor-positive and HER2-negative. Of the approximately twelve ER+/PR+/HER2- tumors, eight were classified as invasive ductal carcinomas and four as invasive lobular carcinomas. On average, each sample got about 10-fold read coverage. A total of 2,651,842 templates, representing under 1.1 million unique clonotypes, were detected across all samples.

About 19-50 mg of tumor tissue was diced and typically yielded more than 3 ug of DNA. The study profiled bulk TCR beta-chain repertoires in matched peripheral blood, tumor and adjacent normal breast tissue taken from fewer than 20 patients with early-stage breast cancer. After resection, tumor tissue identified by eye was cut out and put into prechilled RNAlater. Tumor tissue (about 19-50 mg) was diced and homogenized in RLTplus buffer with beta-mercaptoethanol and antifoaming agent using a TissueLyser II. The Qiagen AllPrep DNA/RNA Mini kit was used for genomic DNA extraction. The CDR3 runs 14 residues from the cysteine to the phenylalanine. Only CDR3 DNA is held: 42 bases, read in frame from base 1. V is cut back by 4 bases and J by 6 bases, with 6 bases in the junction unmatched. CDR1 is given as SGHNT and CDR2 as YYREEE, both from the germline V gene (reference sequence). Study-wide conclusions, independent of this receptor: Compared with adjacent normal breast tissue, tumors had roughly 2.5-fold higher T cell density and higher clonality. Repertoires from blood and normal breast were more alike than repertoires from blood and tumor, and in about 90% of the 16 patients, comparing each tissue with blood separated tumor from normal. Enriched TCRB sequences shared across patients were mostly commonly generated sequences, unlikely to play an important role in the tumor microenvironment. Because the cohort was small, analysis by tumor subtype was not possible. Bulk genomic DNA sequencing of unsorted cells missed chain pairing and functional markers such as CD4, CD8 and FOXP3.

The specimen sequenced was breast tumor tissue. The rearrangement combines TRBV5-4 with TRBJ2-2, with 7 central nucleotides matching TRBD2. This clonotype was obtained from a person in their sixties with breast cancer. The DNA reads as follows: TGTGCCAGCAGCCGGACTAGTATATCCGGGGAGCTGTTTTTT. Its protein product is CASSRTSISGELFF.